This entry concerns a single TCR beta chain. Its antigen is not identified. This entry comes from a study of CXCR3-negative and CXCR3-positive naive CD8 T cells. The overall study: TRB reads totalled about 130 million, about 1.5 +/- 0.3 million per library. Overall study findings and caveats: For memory CD8+ cells diversity was much lower, but both naive subsets had comparably high diversity.

The CDR3 totals 15 residues. Germline V lookup: CDR1 MNHNY, CDR2 SVGAGI (reference sequence). The authors made the TRB cDNA libraries by 5' RACE using UMI labels. Reanalyzing the 5' RACE reads, TCRdb keeps one entry per CDR3 protein, without DNA. The sample has about 66,000 distinct CDR3 sequences, and its top ten clones hold 4.3%. The TCR originated in a human donor in good health. Some clones in this sample may be carry-over from other donors' samples. Sequenced sample: naive CXCR3- CD8+ T cells from blood. Subset denoted: CD45RO-CCR7+CD27+CD95- naive CD8+ T cells lacking CXCR3 (TNR3-). The V and J genes are TRBV6-6 and TRBJ1-1; with no DNA, the TCRdb D assignment of TRBD1 cannot be verified. Here the CDR3 reads CASSYESTGSTEAFF.